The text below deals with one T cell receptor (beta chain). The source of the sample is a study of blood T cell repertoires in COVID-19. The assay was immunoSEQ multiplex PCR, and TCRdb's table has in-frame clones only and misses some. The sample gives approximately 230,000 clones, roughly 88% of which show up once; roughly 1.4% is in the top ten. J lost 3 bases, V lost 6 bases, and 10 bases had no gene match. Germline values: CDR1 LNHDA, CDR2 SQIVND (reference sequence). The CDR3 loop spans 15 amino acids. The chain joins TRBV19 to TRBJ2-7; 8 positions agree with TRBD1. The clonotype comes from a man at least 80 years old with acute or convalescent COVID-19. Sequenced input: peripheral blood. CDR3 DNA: TGTGCCAGTAGACTACAGGGGGATGGAATCTACGAGCAGTACTTC. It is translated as CASRLQGDGIYEQYF. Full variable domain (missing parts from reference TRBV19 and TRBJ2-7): DGGITQSPKYLFRKEGQNVTLSCEQNLNHDAMYWYRQDPGQGLRLIYYSQIVNDFQKGDIAEGYSVSREKKESFPLTVTSAQKNPTAFYLCASRLQGDGIYEQYFGPGTRLTVT.